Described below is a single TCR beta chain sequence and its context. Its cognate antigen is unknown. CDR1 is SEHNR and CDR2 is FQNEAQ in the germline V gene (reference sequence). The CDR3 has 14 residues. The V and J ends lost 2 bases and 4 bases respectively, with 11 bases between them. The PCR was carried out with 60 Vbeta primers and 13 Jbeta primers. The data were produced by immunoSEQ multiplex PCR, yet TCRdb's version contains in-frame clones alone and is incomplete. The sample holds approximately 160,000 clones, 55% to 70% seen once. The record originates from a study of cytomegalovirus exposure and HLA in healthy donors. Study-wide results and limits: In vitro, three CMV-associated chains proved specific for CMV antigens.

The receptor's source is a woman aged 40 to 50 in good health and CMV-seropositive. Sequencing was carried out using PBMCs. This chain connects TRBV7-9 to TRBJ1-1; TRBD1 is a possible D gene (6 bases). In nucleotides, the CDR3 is TGTGCCAGCAGCTTACGCCAGGGGAGCACTGAAGCTTTCTTT. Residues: CASSLRQGSTEAFF.